The 4 T cell receptor beta chains presented below share a single source sample, sequenced in a study of early T cells in non-severe SARS-CoV-2 infection. In TCRdb, the 5' RACE reads were re-called with MiXCR into one record per CDR3 protein. The sample lists about 110,000 distinct CDR3 sequences, 11% occurring once. Sequences were obtained from whole blood. Receptors originate from an adult who was a healthcare worker with PCR-confirmed SARS-CoV-2 infection or an uninfected control (not recorded which).

This clonotype appeared a few times. The rearrangement joins TRBV20-1 to TRBJ2-3; 10 nucleotides agree with TRBD2. The germline V gene encodes CDR1 DFQATT and CDR2 SNEGSKA (reference sequence). This CDR3 comprises 14 residues. J was trimmed by 3 bases and V by 4 bases; bases with no gene match: 4. CDR3 amino acids: CSATQTSGTDTQYF. CDR3 DNA: TGCAGTGCTACTCAGACTAGCGGGACAGATACGCAGTATTTT.

This clonotype has ten or more counts. The rearrangement links TRBV28 to TRBJ1-6; D not certain. CDR1 is MDHEN and CDR2 is SYDVKM in the germline V gene. This CDR3 spans 14 amino acids. V gave up 7 bases and J gave up 7 bases, with 14 bases separating them. CDR3 region: CASNIHLGNSPLHF. CDR3 bases: TGTGCCAGCAACATACACTTGGGGAATTCACCCCTCCACTTT.

The rearrangement links TRBV9 to TRBJ2-1; no reliable D call. CDR1 SGDLS and CDR2 YYNGEE come from the germline V gene. V was clipped by 3 bases and J by 2 bases, with 9 bases between them. The CDR3 contains 14 residues. In nucleotides, the CDR3 is TGTGCCAGCAGCGGCCCCAAGGCCTACAATGAGCAGTTCTTC. Translating gives CASSGPKAYNEQFF.

The chain employs TRBV11-2 and TRBJ1-6; 8 bases agree with TRBD1. Germline-derived CDR1 and CDR2 are SGHAT and FQNNGV. V trimming: 0 bases; J trimming: 9 bases; junction bases outside the gene matches: 13. This CDR3 has 18 amino acids. For the CDR3, the DNA is TGTGCCAGCAGCTTAGAATGGGAGCTCAAGACAGGGGTTTCACCCCTCCACTTT. Its translation is CASSLEWELKTGVSPLHF. The entire variable domain, with the rest obtained from reference TRBV11-2 and TRBJ1-6, is as follows: EAGVAQSPRYKIIEKRQSVAFWCNPISGHATLYWYQQILGQGPKLLIQFQNNGVVDDSQLPKDRFSAERLKGVDSTLKIQPAKLEDSAVYLCASSLEWELKTGVSPLHFGNGTRLTVT.